Shown below are 3 T cell receptor beta chains from a single sample sequenced in a study of blood T cell repertoires in COVID-19. Sequencing used immunoSEQ multiplex PCR; TCRdb keeps in-frame clones, though not all of them. This table holds 150,000 or so clones, approximately 83% found once. The sample comprised peripheral blood. Receptors originate from a woman aged 55 to 70 with COVID-19, enrolled during active disease.

The chain combines TRBV24-1 with TRBJ2-3; the D gene is possibly TRBD2 (7 bases). Trimming stripped 9 bases from V and 2 bases from J, with 14 bases between. CDR3 length: 14 amino acids. In germline, CDR1 is KGHDR, CDR2 SFDVKD. The CDR3 sequence: CATRGAGTTDTQYF. CDR3 nucleotides: TGTGCCACCCGGGGGGCGGGGACCACAGATACGCAGTATTTT.

This chain uses TRBV2 with TRBJ1-2; possibly TRBD1 for D (5 bases). The germline V gene has CDR1 SNHLY and CDR2 FYNNEI. Trimming pared 6 bases from V and 0 bases from J, leaving 14 bases between. There are 15 residues in the CDR3. The CDR3, as DNA: TGTGCCAGCAGGGGGGACTTCGGAGCTAACTATGGCTACACCTTC. Protein sequence: CASRGDFGANYGYTF.

The rearrangement uses TRBV6-5 and TRBJ1-3, with 7 bases that match TRBD1. V lost 7 bases, J lost 3 bases, and 9 bases stayed unmatched. Germline V lookup: CDR1 MNHEY, CDR2 SVGAGI. The CDR3 spans 15 residues. The CDR3 bases are TGTGCCAGCAAACCCTTCACAGGGGTTGGAAACACCATATATTTT. Its protein is CASKPFTGVGNTIYF.